This T cell receptor beta chain was observed in a study of blood T cell repertoires in COVID-19. Study-wide background: Donors in the United States, Italy and Spain gave samples during acute or convalescent COVID-19. The cDNA or gDNA used as material had been derived from T cells, B-cell-depleted T cells, or PBMCs.

As originally analysed: Reference gene primer amplification yielded estimated nucleated cell counts. Method: immunoSEQ multiplex PCR; TCRdb's copy keeps in-frame clones and lacks some. V and J calls and clone size are those listed in that table; D and trimming were worked out from the DNA. The table shows 300,000 or so clones, with 90% occurring only once. Patients at the Seattle site were enrolled during active infection and followed longitudinally. The sequenced sample was peripheral blood. The clonotype was recovered from a woman in her 30s with COVID-19, enrolled during active disease.

CDR3 DNA sequence: TGTGCCAGTAGTCCTCCGGGAGAGACCCAGTACTTC. This codes for CASSPPGETQYF. J is TRBJ2-5 and V is TRBV19; D uncertain. The V gene's germline CDR1 is LNHDA and CDR2 SQIVND (reference sequence). This CDR3 has 12 amino acids. The V end lost 5 bases, the J end lost 4 bases, and 8 bases lay between the germline ends.